The rows below give T cell receptor beta chains drawn from one sample of a study of cytomegalovirus exposure and HLA in healthy donors. The data were produced by immunoSEQ multiplex PCR, yet TCRdb's version contains in-frame clones alone and is incomplete. The sample consists of 85,000 to 130,000 clones, approximately 80% of them appearing once. Sample: PBMCs. The receptors here all came from a female donor in good health and CMV-seropositive. Both conserved end residues are part of each CDR3. The D gene is left open where the match is weak. Size is stated for part of the rows, as once, few or many counts, or as a class when the clone is expanded.

- TRBJ1-2 - TRBV11-2 TGTGCCAGCAGCTTAGAATCTGGGACTCTCTATGGCTACACCTTC CASSLESGTLYGYTF
- TRBJ1-6 - TRBV7-2 TGTGCCAGCAGATGGTCGACAGTGCAGAATTCACCCCTCCACTTT CASRWSTVQNSPLHF
TRBD1 TRBJ2-5 - TRBV5-1 TGCGCCAGCGGATCCGAGGGACAGGCCCAAGAGACCCAGTACTTC CASGSEGQAQETQYF
- TRBJ1-4 once TRBV18 TGTGCCAGCTCACCGTCGCGGGCAACTAATGAAAAACTGTTTTTT CASSPSRATNEKLFF
- TRBJ1-2 - TRBV5-1 TGCGCCAGCAGCTTGGTGGTCAGCGGCAACTATGGCTACACCTTC CASSLVVSGNYGYTF
- TRBJ2-5 - TRBV30 TGTGCCTGGAGTCCGCGGGGAGGAATTCAAGAGACCCAGTACTTC CAWSPRGGIQETQYF
TRBD2 TRBJ2-5 - TRBV25-1 TGTGCCAGCACCGAGTCGTGGCTAGCGGGAGTTGGAGAGACCCAGTACTTC CASTESWLAGVGETQYF
TRBD2 TRBJ2-3 - TRBV4-2 TGTGCCAGCAGCCAAGCGCCGAACGGCGGGGGAGTCACAGATACGCAGTATTTT CASSQAPNGGGVTDTQYF
- TRBJ2-6 - TRBV6-5 TGTGCCAGCAGTCGCAGGGGGACTGGGGCCAACGGCCTGACTTTC CASSRRGTGANGLTF
TRBD2 TRBJ2-7 few TRBV6-5 TGTGCCAGCCGTCCCGGGACTAGCGGTTCCTACGAGCAGTACTTC CASRPGTSGSYEQYF
- TRBJ1-2 - TRBV6-5 TGTGCCAGCCAAAGAGGGTACGGGTATGGCTACACCTTC CASQRGYGYGYTF
- TRBJ2-3 few TRBV6-4 TGTGCCAGCAGTGACTCTCCTAGCAGAAGCACAGATACGCAGTATTTT CASSDSPSRSTDTQYF
- TRBJ1-5 few TRBV6-6 TGTGCCAGCAAAAAAGGAGATCAGCCCCAGCATTTT CASKKGDQPQHF
- TRBJ2-1 - TRBV6-5 TGTGCCAGCAGCTCCTGGGGGCAGCAGTTCTTC CASSSWGQQFF
- TRBJ2-7 - TRBV7-9 TGTTCCAGCAGCTTTTTCAGGGTACCCTACGAGCAGTACTTC CSSSFFRVPYEQYF
- TRBJ2-3 few TRBV5-1 TGCGCCAGCAGCTTGGGAGGGTTGACTAGTAGTTCGGATACGCAGTATTTT CASSLGGLTSSSDTQYF
- TRBJ2-7 once TRBV7-2 TGTGCCAGCAGCCCACAGGGAGGGTACGAGCAGTACTTC CASSPQGGYEQYF
TRBD2 TRBJ2-7 - TRBV28 TGTGCCACCACCTCGCCCGGGACTAGGTACGAGCAGTACTTC CATTSPGTRYEQYF
TRBD2 TRBJ2-7 - TRBV7-2 TGTGCCAGCAGCGCTAGCGGGGGGGCTTACGAGCAGTACTTC CASSASGGAYEQYF
- TRBJ1-5 few TRBV6-1 TGTGCCTGCTTACGGACAGTTCAGGGGCCCCAGCATTTT CACLRTVQGPQHF
- TRBJ2-7 - TRBV14 TGTGCCAGCAGCCAACGCGAGAGCTCCTACGAGCAGTACTTC CASSQRESSYEQYF
- TRBJ1-2 once TRBV6-6 TGTGCCAGCAGTAACGGCGGGGGGGCACGAGGCTACACCTTC CASSNGGGARGYTF
TRBD1 TRBJ2-1 - TRBV5-1 TGCGCCAGCAGCTTGGGACAGGGGTTCGATGAGCAGTTCTTC CASSLGQGFDEQFF
- TRBJ2-7 - TRBV6-1 TGTGCCAGCAGTGAAGCCACGGGGGGCATAAGCTACGAGCAGTACTTC CASSEATGGISYEQYF
- TRBJ1-2 - TRBV25-1 TGTGCCAGCAGTGTCACAGGGAGCGGCTACACCTTC CASSVTGSGYTF
TRBD1 TRBJ1-1 - TRBV6-1 TGTGCCAGCACTCGGGACAGGGTCCAAACTGAAGCTTTCTTT CASTRDRVQTEAFF
- TRBJ1-2 - TRBV7-2 TGTGCCAGCAGCTTAGCTACAGGGTCAATCTATGGCTACACCTTC CASSLATGSIYGYTF
TRBD2 TRBJ2-5 - TRBV4-3 TGCGCCAGCAGCCCCCTATTAGCGGGGGGGCGAAAGGAGACCCAGTACTTC CASSPLLAGGRKETQYF
- TRBJ2-6 - TRBV7-2 TGTGCCAGCAGCTTAGCTAGAGCAAGCCGGGCCAACGTCCTGACTTTC CASSLARASRANVLTF
- TRBJ1-1 - TRBV14 TGTGCCAGCAGCCCCCGTGAGAACCCTGAAGCTTTCTTT CASSPRENPEAFF
TRBD2 TRBJ2-4 - TRBV30 TGTGCCTGGAGTGCAGGGCTAGCGGGAAACAGTCAGTACTTC CAWSAGLAGNSQYF
- TRBJ2-3 - TRBV5-1 TGCGCCAGCAGCTCGGGACTGGGCACAGATACGCAGTATTTT CASSSGLGTDTQYF
- TRBJ1-1 - TRBV29-1 TGCAGCGTTGATCTTACTGAAGCTTTCTTT CSVDLTEAFF
- TRBJ1-1 once TRBV9 TGTGCCAGCAGCGTAGCTAGCGGTTACAGGGCCACTGAAGCTTTCTTT CASSVASGYRATEAFF
- TRBJ2-7 - TRBV7-7 TGTGCCAGCAGCCTCGGAGGAGGGCCCGCGCACGAGCAGTACTTC CASSLGGGPAHEQYF
TRBD1 TRBJ2-1 - TRBV6-5 TGTGCCAGCAGGGAGGACAGGGGGCTTGGTGAGCAGTTCTTC CASREDRGLGEQFF
- TRBJ1-1 - TRBV7-9 TGTGCCAGCAGCTTAGCAGGGGTTAGGGCGAACACTGAAGCTTTCTTT CASSLAGVRANTEAFF
TRBD1 TRBJ1-5 - TRBV6-6 TGTGCCAGCAGTGACCATACAGGGGTAGTCCAGCCCCAGCATTTT CASSDHTGVVQPQHF
TRBD1 TRBJ2-3 - TRBV5-1 TGCGCCAGCAGCTTTGGTGGGACAGGGGTAACAGATACGCAGTATTTT CASSFGGTGVTDTQYF
TRBD1 TRBJ2-5 - TRBV2 TGTGCCAGTAATCGGGACAGGGGGCGGGGAGAGACCCAGTACTTC CASNRDRGRGETQYF
TRBD1 TRBJ1-2 - TRBV4-2 TGTGCCAGCACCCTAGAGGAGGGGGCGAGGAGTGGCTACACCTTC CASTLEEGARSGYTF
TRBD2 TRBJ2-1 - TRBV7-7 TGTGCCAGCAGCCCGGGACTAGCGGGAGGTGACAATGAGCAGTTCTTC CASSPGLAGGDNEQFF
- TRBJ1-1 few TRBV4-1 TGCGCCAGCAGCCAAGAGGCAGGGCGGGAGAACACTGAAGCTTTCTTT CASSQEAGRENTEAFF